The 25 T cell receptor beta chains reported below all come from one sample, sequenced in a study of control samples from healthy donors and cancer patients (dated by TCRdb to 2018 to 2020). Library preparation was by the immunoSEQ multiplex PCR assay. The table comes from immuneACCESS by way of TCRdb, which keeps in-frame sequences with V and J called. Part of the clones is missing from these tables; in studies checked, under half for an unresolved V gene and the rest for unknown reasons. In all, the sample holds about 130,000 clones, and just under 90% of those were seen once. The top ten constitute around 7.6% of the sample. The sequenced sample was PBMCs. The receptors come from a man aged 45 to 65 with head and neck cancer.

With regard to this clone: The junction departs from the called germline gene at one end, perhaps through a read error. The genes are TRBV5-1 and TRBJ2-4; no clear D gene. CDR1 SGHRS and CDR2 YFSETQ come from the germline V gene. This CDR3 spans 14 amino acids. The CDR3 sequence: CASSLGLVKNVQYF. The CDR3 nucleotides are TGCGCCAGCAGCTTGGGGCTAGTGAAAAACGTTCAGTACTTC.

This clone was observed a handful of times. V and J are TRBV19 and TRBJ1-1; TRBD1 is a possible D gene (6 bases). The germline V gene has CDR1 LNHDA and CDR2 SQIVND (reference sequence). The CDR3 contains 12 residues. V lost 7 bases and J 2 bases, leaving 8 bases between the germline ends. For the CDR3, the DNA is TGTGCCAGTAAACAGGGAAACACTGAAGCTTTCTTT. Translating it yields CASKQGNTEAFF.

This clone was seen only a few times. This chain joins TRBV27 and TRBJ1-5; a weak D match, TRBD1 (6 bases). V was trimmed by 5 bases and J by 1 base, leaving 12 bases between them. The CDR3 is 15 residues long. In germline, CDR1 is MNHEY, CDR2 SMNVEV (reference sequence). CDR3 bases: TGTGCCAGCAGTATTACAGGGTACAGCAATCAGCCCCAGCATTTT. Encoded protein: CASSITGYSNQPQHF.

This rearrangement joins TRBV28 to TRBJ1-5; D not certain. V lost 3 bases and J 4 bases, leaving 13 bases between the germline ends. CDR3 length: 15 residues. From germline, CDR1 is MDHEN and CDR2 SYDVKM. The CDR3 DNA reads TGTGCCAGCAGTTTTCGGGGTGGAAATAATCAGCCCCAGCATTTT. This codes for CASSFRGGNNQPQHF.

In regard to this clone: One end of the junction does not line up with germline, which may come from a read error. The chain joins TRBV11-2 to TRBJ2-4; D gene ambiguous. Per the germline V gene, CDR1 is SGHAT and CDR2 is FQNNGV. The CDR3 sequence is 13 residues long. As DNA, the CDR3 is TGTGCCAGCAGCTTAGATCTGACACTTACTACCAACTTC. Encoded protein: CASSLDLTLTTNF. The full variable domain, rest sourced from reference TRBV11-2 and TRBJ2-4, is EAGVAQSPRYKIIEKRQSVAFWCNPISGHATLYWYQQILGQGPKLLIQFQNNGVVDDSQLPKDRFSAERLKGVDSTLKIQPAKLEDSAVYLCASSLDLTLTTNFGAGTRLSVL.

This clone occurred once. This chain connects TRBV7-2 to TRBJ2-3; the D call may be TRBD1 or TRBD2 (5 bases each). Germline loops: CDR1 SGHTA, CDR2 FQGNSA. V was trimmed by 5 bases and J by 5 bases, leaving 17 bases between them. The CDR3 sequence is 15 residues long. CDR3 DNA sequence: TGTGCCAGCAGCCTTCAGGGCGGACGGGGAGATACGCAGTATTTT. This encodes CASSLQGGRGDTQYF.

The chain employs TRBV3-1 (or the pseudogene TRBV3-2) and TRBJ1-6; 9 bases are a match to TRBD1. The germline V gene encodes CDR1 LGHDT and CDR2 YNNKEL (reference sequence). The J segment lost 7 bases and the V segment lost 5 bases, leaving 6 bases of the junction unmatched. The CDR3 consists of 15 residues. The DNA for the CDR3 is TGTGCCAGCAGCTCGACAGGGGGTAGAAATTCACCCCTCCACTTT. It codes for CASSSTGGRNSPLHF.

The V gene is TRBV10-2, the J gene TRBJ1-4; tentative D call: TRBD1 (5 bases). CDR1 is WSHSY and CDR2 is SAAADI in the germline V gene. Trimming took off 7 bases at V and 4 bases at J, with 10 bases between the two ends. The CDR3 has 13 residues. The CDR3 coding sequence is TGCGCCAGCACCGGACACCTTAATGAAAAACTGTTTTTT. Protein sequence: CASTGHLNEKLFF.

The J gene is TRBJ2-1, the V gene TRBV3-1 (or the pseudogene TRBV3-2), with D unresolved. The germline CDR1 and CDR2 sequences are LGHDT and YNNKEL (reference sequence). The CDR3 consists of 13 residues. Trimming pared 1 base from V and 5 bases from J, leaving 6 bases between. The CDR3 protein is CASSQGLDNEQFF. In DNA form, the CDR3 reads TGTGCCAGCAGCCAAGGACTGGACAATGAGCAGTTCTTC.

Concerning this clone: The sample contains more than one DNA sequence encoding this CDR3. The chain joins TRBV5-1 to TRBJ1-1, with D unclear. The CDR3 is 13 amino acids. CDR1 and CDR2 (germline): SGHRS, YFSETQ. The V end was cut by 0 bases, the J end by 1 base, with 4 bases between. The CDR3 sequence is CASSLAGNTEAFF. Written as DNA, the CDR3 is TGCGCCAGCAGCTTGGCCGGGAACACTGAAGCTTTCTTT.

V is TRBV6-5 and J is TRBJ1-5; D is unresolved. The CDR3 extends over 13 amino acids. CDR1 is MNHEY, CDR2 SVGAGI, per germline. Trimming removed 6 bases at V and 5 bases at J, with 11 bases between. CDR3 protein: CASRDIEYQPQHF. CDR3 nucleotide sequence: TGTGCCAGCAGAGACATCGAATATCAGCCCCAGCATTTT.

The gene calls are TRBV5-1 and TRBJ1-1; D possibly corresponds to TRBD1 (5 bases). Germline CDR1 reads SGHRS; CDR2 reads YFSETQ. This CDR3 has 15 amino acids. V lost 6 bases and J 1 base, leaving 16 bases between the germline ends. The chain's CDR3 is CASTPNPTENTEAFF. CDR3 nucleotide sequence: TGCGCCAGCACCCCTAACCCGACAGAGAACACTGAAGCTTTCTTT.

This chain links TRBV5-1 with TRBJ2-4, with a possible D match to TRBD2 (5 bases). From germline, CDR1 is SGHRS and CDR2 YFSETQ. The V end was cut by 1 base, the J end by 5 bases, with 10 bases between. The CDR3 is made up of 14 amino acids. The CDR3 bases are TGCGCCAGCAGCTTGTCAGGAGGAGAAAACATTCAGTACTTC. This encodes CASSLSGGENIQYF.

The chain carries TRBV11-3 and TRBJ2-6; TRBD1 or TRBD2 may be the D gene (6 bases each). The germline V gene encodes CDR1 SGHNT and CDR2 YENEEA. V was clipped by 4 bases and J by 0 bases, with 16 bases between them. This CDR3 is built from 18 residues. CDR3 region: CASSSSRDNRSGANVLTF. For the CDR3, the DNA is TGTGCCAGCAGCTCCTCGCGGGACAACCGCTCTGGGGCCAACGTCCTGACTTTC. Variable domain in full (rest from reference TRBV11-3 and TRBJ2-6): EAGVVQSPRYKIIEKKQPVAFWCNPISGHNTLYWYLQNLGQGPELLIRYENEEAVDDSQLPKDRFSAERLKGVDSTLKIQPAELGDSAVYLCASSSSRDNRSGANVLTFGAGSRLTVL.

Points on this clone: Sequence at one end of the junction differs from germline and may be a read error. The chain joins TRBV6-5 to TRBJ2-7; 7 nucleotides match TRBD2. CDR3 length: 11 residues. The germline V gene has CDR1 MNHEY and CDR2 SVGAGI. CDR3 amino acids: CASSDSRDYTF. The CDR3 coding sequence is TGTGCCAGCAGTGACTCCCGGGACTATACGTTC.

The chain carries TRBV30 and TRBJ1-5; D is ambiguous. V shed 3 bases and J shed 0 bases, with 12 bases lying between them. The CDR3 has 15 residues. Germline CDR1 is GTSNPN and CDR2 is SVGIG (reference sequence). Here the CDR3 DNA reads TGTGCCTGGAGCGTGATTGGGGTTAGCAATCAGCCCCAGCATTTT. It is translated as CAWSVIGVSNQPQHF.

This clone appeared once. The J gene is TRBJ1-1, the V gene TRBV6-5; tentative D call: TRBD1 (5 bases). The germline V gene encodes CDR1 MNHEY and CDR2 SVGAGI. The CDR3 loop spans 13 amino acids. V was trimmed by 7 bases and J by 6 bases, leaving 15 bases between them. For the CDR3, the DNA is TGTGCCAGCAATATCCTTCGGGGGTCTGAAGCTTTCTTT. Its translation: CASNILRGSEAFF.

The rearrangement uses TRBV6-1 and TRBJ1-4; D might be TRBD1 (6 bases). CDR3 size: 15 residues. V lost 2 bases and J 8 bases, leaving 15 bases between the germline ends. Germline V gene sequence: CDR1 MNHNS, CDR2 SASEGT. Here the CDR3 reads CASSEWGAGEEKLFF. In DNA, the CDR3 is TGTGCCAGCAGTGAATGGGGGGCGGGGGAGGAAAAACTGTTTTTT.

The sample holds one count of this clone. This rearrangement joins TRBV5-1 to TRBJ1-2; D gene uncertain. The CDR3 runs to 13 residues. Between the trimmed V and J ends, which lost 3 bases and 3 bases, there was a span of 9 bases. Germline CDR1 reads SGHRS; CDR2 reads YFSETQ. CDR3 amino acids: CASSWERDYGYTF. As DNA, the CDR3 is TGCGCCAGCAGCTGGGAAAGAGACTATGGCTACACCTTC.

This chain connects TRBV29-1 to TRBJ2-2; D perhaps matches TRBD2 (5 bases). The CDR3 sequence is 13 residues long. The V end was cut by 6 bases, the J end by 2 bases, with 10 bases between. Germline CDR1 SQVTM, CDR2 ANQGSEA. CDR3: CSVLASNTGELFF. In DNA, the CDR3 is TGCAGCGTGCTAGCTTCAAACACCGGGGAGCTGTTTTTT.

This clone was seen a single time. This chain connects TRBV7-2 to TRBJ2-3; TRBD1 matches 7 bases. Germline trimming cut 6 bases from V and 2 bases from J; bases unmatched to any gene: 5. The CDR3 runs 14 residues. CDR1 and CDR2 from the germline V gene are SGHTA and FQGNSA. The CDR3 loop reads CASRRQGSTDTQYF. In nucleotides, the CDR3 is TGTGCCAGCAGGAGACAGGGATCCACAGATACGCAGTATTTT. Full variable domain (outside the CDR3, taken from reference TRBV7-2 and TRBJ2-3): GAGVSQSPSNKVTEKGKDVELRCDPISGHTALYWYRQSLGQGLEFLIYFQGNSAPDKSGLPSDRFSAERTGGSVSTLTIQRTQQEDSAVYLCASRRQGSTDTQYFGPGTRLTVL.

V gene TRBV7-9 combines with J gene TRBJ2-5; TRBD1 or TRBD2 may be the D gene (7 bases each). The CDR3 spans 14 residues. V was pared by 3 bases and J by 4 bases, with 12 bases between. Germline V gene sequence: CDR1 SEHNR, CDR2 FQNEAQ (reference sequence). The CDR3 sequence is CASSFPGGGETQYF. The CDR3 DNA sequence: TGTGCCAGCAGCTTCCCAGGGGGGGGAGAGACCCAGTACTTC.

This clone was detected once. The J gene is TRBJ1-3, the V gene TRBV11-2; no reliable D call. Deletions cut 4 bases from V and 0 bases from J, with 4 bases between. Germline V gives CDR1 SGHAT, CDR2 FQNNGV. The CDR3 is 13 residues long. DNA of the CDR3: TGTGCCAGCAGCTCGAGCTCTGGAAACACCATATATTTT. It translates to CASSSSSGNTIYF.

J is TRBJ2-5 and V is TRBV5-4; 7 bases map to TRBD1. The CDR3 length is 16 residues. Germline loops: CDR1 SGHNT, CDR2 YYREEE (reference sequence). Germline trimming cut 3 bases from V and 4 bases from J; bases unmatched to any gene: 12. The CDR3 nucleotides read TGTGCCAGCAGCTCTTTTACGACAGGGTTGGGAGAGACCCAGTACTTC. It specifies CASSSFTTGLGETQYF.

The chain carries TRBV9 and TRBJ1-5; maybe TRBD1 (5 bases). V lost 0 bases and J 7 bases, leaving 17 bases between the germline ends. From germline, CDR1 is SGDLS and CDR2 YYNGEE. CDR3 length: 16 amino acids. DNA of the CDR3: TGTGCCAGCAGCGTAGTAGGCAGGGTTGTACGGCAGCCCCAGCATTTT. This encodes CASSVVGRVVRQPQHF.